Detailed here is one TCR beta chain. The CDR3 is 18 residues long. Trimming stripped 2 bases from V and 10 bases from J, with 28 bases between. Germline V gives CDR1 MGHRA, CDR2 YSYEKL. In the original workflow: Researchers report that nucleated cell counts were estimated from reference gene primer amplification. Profiled with immunoSEQ multiplex PCR; TCRdb holds only in-frame clones, not every one. Clone size and V and J calls were adopted from that table, with D and trimming inferred from the DNA. Found here are over 150,000 clones, approximately 80% of them singletons; the top ten hold about 6.4%. This record comes from a study of blood T cell repertoires in COVID-19. Study overall: Donors in the United States, Italy and Spain gave samples during acute or convalescent COVID-19. In each case, the material was cDNA or gDNA derived from T cells, B-cell-depleted T cells, or PBMCs.

The V call is TRBV4-1, the J call TRBJ2-3; D perhaps matches TRBD2 (8 bases). This TCR was recovered from a human donor in a cohort sampled during active COVID-19. Sequenced input: peripheral blood. CDR3 sequence reads: CASSQPPEGAGGKTSQYF. The CDR3 DNA is TGCGCCAGCAGCCAACCCCCCGAGGGGGCGGGGGGTAAGACGTCGCAGTATTTT.